The clone carrying this T cell receptor (beta chain) occurred a few times. The second PCR ran about 6 to 11 cycles with a sample-barcoded 5' primer and J-beta primers. The template-switch adaptor, which had 12 random nucleotides, put a tag on each cDNA molecule. MiXCR, run by TCRdb on the 5' RACE reads, gives a single entry per CDR3 protein. The sample yields fewer than 950,000 distinct CDR3 sequences, roughly 34% seen once. V lost 3 bases and J lost 4, with 19 bases in between. CDR1 is MGHRA and CDR2 is YSYEKL in the germline V gene. The CDR3 covers 16 residues. This sample is part of a study of blood T cells in healthy people across ages. Donors were healthy Caucasian individuals from Russia aged about 6 to 90.

Sequencing used blood. V gene TRBV4-1 combines with J gene TRBJ2-7, with D possibly TRBD2 on 6 matching bases. This receptor was identified in a man aged 18 to 29 in good health. The CDR3 region is CASSQDRDWVGYEQYF. The CDR3 DNA reads as TGCGCCAGCAGCCAGGACCGGGACTGGGTGGGTTACGAGCAGTACTTC.